A selection of T cell receptor beta chains follows, all from one sample in a study of identical twins. Each CDR3 protein gets one entry after TCRdb re-called the 5' RACE reads with MiXCR. Here the sample spans a few hundred thousand distinct CDR3 sequences, 20% to 30% being singletons. These data were likewise used in another study, on T cells expressing NK-cell markers.

The sequenced sample consisted of CD4+ T cells sorted from blood. The receptors here all came from a woman between 18 and 29 years old in good health. CDR3s include the opening cysteine and the closing phenylalanine or tryptophan. The order of the fields is V gene, J gene, D gene, CDR3 length, clone size, CDR3 protein, CDR3 DNA. A D gene is named only where the DNA matches it firmly. Some rows have no size entry. The others give once, few or many, or a class for an expanded clone.

v_gene: TRBV7-2
j_gene: TRBJ2-7
d_gene: TRBD1
len: 15
abundance: -
CDR3aa: CASSPRPGTAYEQYF
CDR3nt: TGTGCCAGCAGCCCGCGTCCCGGGACAGCCTACGAGCAGTACTTC

v_gene: TRBV30
j_gene: TRBJ1-2
d_gene: TRBD1
len: 14
abundance: -
CDR3aa: CAWSRQGGGYGYTF
CDR3nt: TGTGCCTGGAGCCGACAGGGGGGGGGCTATGGCTACACCTTC

v_gene: TRBV12-3/TRBV12-4
j_gene: TRBJ2-1
d_gene: TRBD2
len: 15
abundance: many
CDR3aa: CASSPLAGVGNEQFF
CDR3nt: TGTGCCAGCAGCCCACTAGCGGGAGTGGGCAATGAGCAGTTCTTC

v_gene: TRBV10-3
j_gene: TRBJ2-5
d_gene: -
len: 15
abundance: -
CDR3aa: CAISEQVRRGETQYF
CDR3nt: TGTGCCATCAGTGAGCAGGTCCGTCGGGGGGAGACCCAGTACTTC

v_gene: TRBV6-1
j_gene: TRBJ2-2
d_gene: -
len: 14
abundance: few
CDR3aa: CASRPTRITGELFF
CDR3nt: TGTGCCAGCAGGCCCACTCGGATCACCGGGGAGCTGTTTTTT

v_gene: TRBV5-1
j_gene: TRBJ2-2
d_gene: -
len: 15
abundance: -
CDR3aa: CASRTGTVNTGELFF
CDR3nt: TGCGCCAGCAGGACCGGGACGGTGAACACCGGGGAGCTGTTTTTT

v_gene: TRBV27
j_gene: TRBJ2-3
d_gene: TRBD1
len: 16
abundance: once
CDR3aa: CASSRDSITSTDTQYF
CDR3nt: TGTGCCAGCAGCAGGGACAGCATCACTAGCACAGATACGCAGTATTTT

v_gene: TRBV7-9
j_gene: TRBJ1-6
d_gene: -
len: 15
abundance: -
CDR3aa: CASRPRPGEASPLHF
CDR3nt: TGTGCCAGCAGACCTCGGCCAGGGGAAGCATCACCCCTCCACTTT

v_gene: TRBV15
j_gene: TRBJ2-3
d_gene: -
len: 15
abundance: few
CDR3aa: CATSRDEGWTDTQYF
CDR3nt: TGTGCCACCAGCAGAGATGAGGGCTGGACAGATACGCAGTATTTT

v_gene: TRBV29-1
j_gene: TRBJ2-4
d_gene: -
len: 13
abundance: -
CDR3aa: CSIRGDWRDIQYF
CDR3nt: TGCAGCATCCGAGGCGACTGGCGGGACATTCAGTACTTC

v_gene: TRBV7-2
j_gene: TRBJ2-1
d_gene: -
len: 15
abundance: -
CDR3aa: CASSQGTGQYNEQFF
CDR3nt: TGTGCCAGCAGCCAGGGGACGGGTCAGTACAATGAGCAGTTCTTC

v_gene: TRBV7-2
j_gene: TRBJ1-3
d_gene: -
len: 12
abundance: few
CDR3aa: CASSPEGHTIYF
CDR3nt: TGTGCCAGCAGCCCCGAGGGGCACACCATATATTTT

v_gene: TRBV3-1
j_gene: TRBJ2-1
d_gene: -
len: 15
abundance: -
CDR3aa: CASSQAGLEGNEQFF
CDR3nt: TGTGCCAGCAGCCAAGCGGGACTCGAGGGAAATGAGCAGTTCTTC

v_gene: TRBV9
j_gene: TRBJ2-1
d_gene: -
len: 15
abundance: few
CDR3aa: CASSSQGGPYNEQFF
CDR3nt: TGTGCCAGCAGCTCCCAGGGGGGCCCCTACAATGAGCAGTTCTTC

v_gene: TRBV6-1
j_gene: TRBJ2-7
d_gene: TRBD1
len: 13
abundance: many
CDR3aa: CASSRQGVYEQYF
CDR3nt: TGTGCCAGCAGTCGACAGGGTGTCTACGAGCAGTACTTC

v_gene: TRBV24-1
j_gene: TRBJ2-2
d_gene: TRBD2
len: 16
abundance: few
CDR3aa: CATARTSGGNTGELFF
CDR3nt: TGTGCCACCGCTCGTACTAGCGGGGGGAACACCGGGGAGCTGTTTTTT

v_gene: TRBV9
j_gene: TRBJ2-3
d_gene: -
len: 15
abundance: -
CDR3aa: CASSVGGHYTDTQYF
CDR3nt: TGTGCCAGCAGCGTAGGCGGCCACTACACAGATACGCAGTATTTT

v_gene: TRBV15
j_gene: TRBJ1-5
d_gene: -
len: 16
abundance: -
CDR3aa: CATSREASGFGQPQHF
CDR3nt: TGTGCCACCAGCAGAGAAGCCTCCGGCTTCGGTCAGCCCCAGCATTTT

v_gene: TRBV7-2
j_gene: TRBJ2-1
d_gene: TRBD2
len: 14
abundance: -
CDR3aa: CASSLVASGNEQFF
CDR3nt: TGTGCCAGCAGCTTAGTGGCTAGCGGCAATGAGCAGTTCTTC

v_gene: TRBV2
j_gene: TRBJ1-2
d_gene: -
len: 12
abundance: few
CDR3aa: CAISAGDYGYTF
CDR3nt: TGTGCCATCAGCGCGGGGGACTATGGCTACACCTTC

v_gene: TRBV27
j_gene: TRBJ2-7
d_gene: -
len: 13
abundance: few
CDR3aa: CASSFYRAFEQYF
CDR3nt: TGTGCCAGCAGTTTTTACAGGGCTTTCGAGCAGTACTTC

v_gene: TRBV4-3
j_gene: TRBJ2-4
d_gene: -
len: 15
abundance: -
CDR3aa: CASSQNLGAGNIQYF
CDR3nt: TGCGCCAGCAGCCAAAATCTGGGGGCCGGAAACATTCAGTACTTC

v_gene: TRBV5-5
j_gene: TRBJ2-7
d_gene: TRBD2
len: 14
abundance: -
CDR3aa: CASSLNSGAYEQYF
CDR3nt: TGTGCCAGCAGCTTGAACAGCGGGGCCTACGAGCAGTACTTC

v_gene: TRBV5-1
j_gene: TRBJ2-2
d_gene: -
len: 17
abundance: -
CDR3aa: CASSPRPPLTNTGELFF
CDR3nt: TGCGCCAGCAGCCCTAGACCCCCTCTAACGAACACCGGGGAGCTGTTTTTT

v_gene: TRBV20-1
j_gene: TRBJ2-5
d_gene: -
len: 15
abundance: -
CDR3aa: CSASLTGSGLETQYF
CDR3nt: TGCAGTGCTAGCCTTACAGGGAGTGGTTTGGAGACCCAGTACTTC

v_gene: TRBV29-1
j_gene: TRBJ2-7
d_gene: -
len: 13
abundance: few
CDR3aa: CSVLDSTLDEQYF
CDR3nt: TGCAGCGTCCTGGACTCTACCTTGGACGAGCAGTACTTC

v_gene: TRBV4-1
j_gene: TRBJ2-1
d_gene: -
len: 14
abundance: -
CDR3aa: CASSQDPSFNEQFF
CDR3nt: TGCGCCAGCAGCCAAGATCCGAGCTTTAATGAGCAGTTCTTC

v_gene: TRBV20-1
j_gene: TRBJ2-5
d_gene: -
len: 13
abundance: -
CDR3aa: CSAEMGYQETQYF
CDR3nt: TGCAGTGCCGAGATGGGGTACCAAGAGACCCAGTACTTC

v_gene: TRBV20-1
j_gene: TRBJ2-7
d_gene: -
len: 14
abundance: -
CDR3aa: CSAKDSVRSYEQYF
CDR3nt: TGCAGTGCTAAAGACAGCGTACGCTCCTACGAGCAGTACTTC

v_gene: TRBV6-1
j_gene: TRBJ1-1
d_gene: -
len: 13
abundance: few
CDR3aa: CASRERGRFEAFF
CDR3nt: TGTGCCAGCAGGGAGAGGGGACGATTTGAAGCTTTCTTT

v_gene: TRBV7-9
j_gene: TRBJ2-6
d_gene: -
len: 17
abundance: -
CDR3aa: CASSLGLLADGANVLTF
CDR3nt: TGTGCCAGCAGCTTAGGCCTCCTAGCCGACGGGGCCAACGTCCTGACTTTC

v_gene: TRBV7-9
j_gene: TRBJ1-4
d_gene: -
len: 14
abundance: once
CDR3aa: CASAIGVAREKLFF
CDR3nt: TGTGCCAGCGCTATAGGAGTAGCGAGAGAAAAACTGTTTTTT

v_gene: TRBV9
j_gene: TRBJ1-1
d_gene: -
len: 13
abundance: -
CDR3aa: CASSVAVNTEAFF
CDR3nt: TGTGCCAGCAGCGTAGCGGTGAACACTGAAGCTTTCTTT

v_gene: TRBV3-1
j_gene: TRBJ2-7
d_gene: TRBD2
len: 16
abundance: -
CDR3aa: CASSLRGGRVSYEQYF
CDR3nt: TGTGCCAGCAGCCTTCGGGGGGGCAGGGTGTCCTACGAGCAGTACTTC

v_gene: TRBV12-3/TRBV12-4
j_gene: TRBJ2-5
d_gene: -
len: 13
abundance: few
CDR3aa: CASSWGVQETQYF
CDR3nt: TGTGCCAGCAGTTGGGGGGTTCAAGAGACCCAGTACTTC

v_gene: TRBV11-2
j_gene: TRBJ2-1
d_gene: TRBD1
len: 15
abundance: -
CDR3aa: CASCPTGAGYNEQFF
CDR3nt: TGTGCCAGCTGCCCGACAGGGGCCGGATACAATGAGCAGTTCTTC

v_gene: TRBV7-2
j_gene: TRBJ1-1
d_gene: -
len: 15
abundance: many
CDR3aa: CASSPRRVVVAEAFF
CDR3nt: TGTGCCAGCAGCCCTCGTAGGGTTGTAGTAGCTGAAGCTTTCTTT

v_gene: TRBV6-5
j_gene: TRBJ2-3
d_gene: -
len: 15
abundance: few
CDR3aa: CASSYEGFSTDTQYF
CDR3nt: TGTGCCAGCAGTTACGAGGGGTTCTCCACAGATACGCAGTATTTT

v_gene: TRBV20-1
j_gene: TRBJ2-4
d_gene: -
len: 16
abundance: few
CDR3aa: CSARDPSTSTKNIQYF
CDR3nt: TGCAGTGCTAGAGATCCTTCCACTAGCACCAAAAACATTCAGTACTTC

v_gene: TRBV30
j_gene: TRBJ1-2
d_gene: -
len: 12
abundance: -
CDR3aa: CAWGTAVRIDTF
CDR3nt: TGTGCCTGGGGGACGGCGGTTCGAATCGACACCTTC

v_gene: TRBV10-3
j_gene: TRBJ1-1
d_gene: -
len: 13
abundance: -
CDR3aa: CAIGEGWNTEAFF
CDR3nt: TGTGCCATCGGCGAGGGATGGAACACTGAAGCTTTCTTT

v_gene: TRBV4-3
j_gene: TRBJ2-2
d_gene: -
len: 15
abundance: -
CDR3aa: CASSARAEVTGELFF
CDR3nt: TGCGCCAGCAGCGCGAGGGCGGAGGTGACCGGGGAGCTGTTTTTT

v_gene: TRBV20-1
j_gene: TRBJ2-1
d_gene: -
len: 12
abundance: -
CDR3aa: CSARAKEAEQFF
CDR3nt: TGCAGTGCTAGAGCGAAGGAAGCGGAGCAGTTCTTC

v_gene: TRBV29-1
j_gene: TRBJ2-7
d_gene: -
len: 11
abundance: -
CDR3aa: CSVAGTYEQYF
CDR3nt: TGCAGCGTTGCCGGGACCTACGAGCAGTACTTC

v_gene: TRBV11-1
j_gene: TRBJ2-7
d_gene: -
len: 14
abundance: few
CDR3aa: CASSLVGISYEQYF
CDR3nt: TGTGCCAGCAGCTTAGTCGGGATCTCCTACGAGCAGTACTTC

v_gene: TRBV29-1
j_gene: TRBJ1-2
d_gene: -
len: 14
abundance: few
CDR3aa: CSATSPGRSYGYTF
CDR3nt: TGCAGCGCCACAAGCCCGGGACGAAGCTATGGCTACACCTTC

v_gene: TRBV5-1
j_gene: TRBJ2-6
d_gene: -
len: 15
abundance: many
CDR3aa: CASSLGNSGANVLTF
CDR3nt: TGCGCCAGCAGCTTGGGGAACTCTGGGGCCAACGTCCTGACTTTC

v_gene: TRBV5-1
j_gene: TRBJ2-5
d_gene: -
len: 14
abundance: -
CDR3aa: CASSLGAVRETQYF
CDR3nt: TGCGCCAGCAGCTTGGGGGCAGTGAGGGAGACCCAGTACTTC

v_gene: TRBV7-2
j_gene: TRBJ1-1
d_gene: -
len: 15
abundance: -
CDR3aa: CASNFAGVMNTEAFF
CDR3nt: TGTGCCAGCAACTTTGCAGGGGTAATGAACACTGAAGCTTTCTTT

v_gene: TRBV5-5
j_gene: TRBJ2-1
d_gene: -
len: 15
abundance: -
CDR3aa: CASSGRTGGANEQFF
CDR3nt: TGTGCCAGCAGCGGGAGGACAGGCGGGGCCAATGAGCAGTTCTTC

v_gene: TRBV20-1
j_gene: TRBJ1-1
d_gene: TRBD1
len: 15
abundance: many
CDR3aa: CSARVVDRGYTEAFF
CDR3nt: TGCAGTGCTAGAGTGGTGGACAGGGGGTACACTGAAGCTTTCTTT

v_gene: TRBV12-3/TRBV12-4
j_gene: TRBJ2-1
d_gene: TRBD2
len: 15
abundance: -
CDR3aa: CASSYTPGLAGTQFF
CDR3nt: TGTGCCAGCAGTTACACACCCGGACTAGCGGGGACCCAGTTCTTC

v_gene: TRBV3-1
j_gene: TRBJ2-3
d_gene: -
len: 13
abundance: few
CDR3aa: CASSQETRKTQYF
CDR3nt: TGTGCCAGCAGCCAAGAAACGAGGAAGACGCAGTATTTT

v_gene: TRBV19
j_gene: TRBJ2-7
d_gene: TRBD1
len: 14
abundance: -
CDR3aa: CASSIYDRGYEQYF
CDR3nt: TGTGCCAGTAGTATATACGACAGGGGCTACGAGCAGTACTTC

v_gene: TRBV5-1
j_gene: TRBJ2-7
d_gene: TRBD2
len: 18
abundance: few
CDR3aa: CASSLGGPVLRELMGEYF
CDR3nt: TGCGCCAGCAGCTTGGGTGGACCGGTATTGCGGGAGTTGATGGGGGAGTACTTC